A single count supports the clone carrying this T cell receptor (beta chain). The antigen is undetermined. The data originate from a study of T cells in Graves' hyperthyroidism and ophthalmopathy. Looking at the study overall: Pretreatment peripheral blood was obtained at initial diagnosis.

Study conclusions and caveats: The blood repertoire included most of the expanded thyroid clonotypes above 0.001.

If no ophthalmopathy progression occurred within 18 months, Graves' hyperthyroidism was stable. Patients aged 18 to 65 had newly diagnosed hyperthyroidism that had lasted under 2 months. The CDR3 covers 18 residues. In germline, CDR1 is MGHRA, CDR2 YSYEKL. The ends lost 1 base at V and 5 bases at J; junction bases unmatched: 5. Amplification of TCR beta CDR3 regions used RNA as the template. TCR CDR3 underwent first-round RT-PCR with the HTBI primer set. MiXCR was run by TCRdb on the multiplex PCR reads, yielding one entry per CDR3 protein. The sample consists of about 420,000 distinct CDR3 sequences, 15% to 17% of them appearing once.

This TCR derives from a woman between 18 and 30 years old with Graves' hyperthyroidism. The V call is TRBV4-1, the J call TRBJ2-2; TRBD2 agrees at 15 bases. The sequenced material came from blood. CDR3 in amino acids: CASSQAGLAGGGTGELFF. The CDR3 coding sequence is TGCGCCAGCAGCCAAGCGGGACTAGCGGGAGGAGGAACCGGGGAGCTGTTTTTT.